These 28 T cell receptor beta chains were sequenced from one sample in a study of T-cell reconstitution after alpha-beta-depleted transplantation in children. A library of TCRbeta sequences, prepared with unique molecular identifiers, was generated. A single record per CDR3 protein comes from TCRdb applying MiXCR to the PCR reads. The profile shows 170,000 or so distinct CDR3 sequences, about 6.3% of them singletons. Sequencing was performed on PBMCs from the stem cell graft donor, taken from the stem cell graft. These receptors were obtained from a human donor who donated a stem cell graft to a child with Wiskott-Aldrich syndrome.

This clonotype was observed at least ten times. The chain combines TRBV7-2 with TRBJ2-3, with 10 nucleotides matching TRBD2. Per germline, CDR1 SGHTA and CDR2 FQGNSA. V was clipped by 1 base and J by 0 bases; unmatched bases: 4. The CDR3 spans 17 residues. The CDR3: CASSLGTSGLSTDTQYF. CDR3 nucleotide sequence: TGTGCCAGCAGCTTAGGGACTAGCGGCCTTAGCACAGATACGCAGTATTTT.

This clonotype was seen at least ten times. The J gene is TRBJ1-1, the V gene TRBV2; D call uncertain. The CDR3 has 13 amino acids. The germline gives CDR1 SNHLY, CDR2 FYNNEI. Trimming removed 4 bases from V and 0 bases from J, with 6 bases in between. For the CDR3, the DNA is TGTGCCAGCAGTGCAAAGGTGAACACTGAAGCTTTCTTT. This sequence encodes CASSAKVNTEAFF.

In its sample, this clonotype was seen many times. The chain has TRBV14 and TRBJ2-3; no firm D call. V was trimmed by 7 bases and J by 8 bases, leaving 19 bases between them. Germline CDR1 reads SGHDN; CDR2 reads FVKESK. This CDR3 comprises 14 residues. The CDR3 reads CASTPDQLSSTQYF. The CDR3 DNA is TGTGCCAGCACGCCGGACCAACTCTCCAGTACGCAGTATTTT.

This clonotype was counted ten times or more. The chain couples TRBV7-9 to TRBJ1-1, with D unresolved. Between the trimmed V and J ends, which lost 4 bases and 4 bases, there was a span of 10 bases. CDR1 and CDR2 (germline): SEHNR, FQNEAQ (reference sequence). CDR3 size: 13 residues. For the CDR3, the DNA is TGTGCCAGCAGCTCCTACTCCCCCACTGAAGCTTTCTTT. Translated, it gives CASSSYSPTEAFF.

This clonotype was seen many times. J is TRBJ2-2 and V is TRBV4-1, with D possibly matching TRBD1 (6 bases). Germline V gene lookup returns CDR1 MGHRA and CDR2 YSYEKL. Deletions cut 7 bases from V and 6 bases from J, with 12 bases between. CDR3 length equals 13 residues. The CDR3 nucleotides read TGCGCCAGCAACCGACAGGACGCCGGGGAGCTGTTTTTT. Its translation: CASNRQDAGELFF.

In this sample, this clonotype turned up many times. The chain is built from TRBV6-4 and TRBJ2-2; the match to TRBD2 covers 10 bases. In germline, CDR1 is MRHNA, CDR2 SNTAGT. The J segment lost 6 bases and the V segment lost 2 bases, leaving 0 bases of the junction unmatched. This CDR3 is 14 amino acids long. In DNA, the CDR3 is TGTGCCAGCAGTGACGGGACTAGCGCCGGGGAGCTGTTTTTT. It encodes CASSDGTSAGELFF.

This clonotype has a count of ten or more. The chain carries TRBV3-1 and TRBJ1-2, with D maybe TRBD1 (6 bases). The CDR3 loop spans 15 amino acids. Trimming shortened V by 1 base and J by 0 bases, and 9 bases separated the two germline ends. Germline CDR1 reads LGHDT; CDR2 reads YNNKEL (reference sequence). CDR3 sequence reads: CASSQGPGANYGYTF. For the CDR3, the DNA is TGTGCCAGCAGCCAAGGTCCAGGGGCTAACTATGGCTACACCTTC.

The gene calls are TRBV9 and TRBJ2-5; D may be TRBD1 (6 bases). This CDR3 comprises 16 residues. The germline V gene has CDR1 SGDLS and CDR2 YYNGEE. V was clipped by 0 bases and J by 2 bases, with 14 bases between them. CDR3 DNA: TGTGCCAGCAGCGTAGCGGGACAACTCTCTCAAGAGACCCAGTACTTC. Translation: CASSVAGQLSQETQYF.

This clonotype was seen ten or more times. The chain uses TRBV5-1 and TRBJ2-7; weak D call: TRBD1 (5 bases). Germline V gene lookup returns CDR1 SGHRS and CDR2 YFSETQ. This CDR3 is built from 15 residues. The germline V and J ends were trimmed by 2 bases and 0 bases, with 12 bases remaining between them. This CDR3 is CASSFSSGISYEQYF. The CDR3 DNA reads TGCGCCAGCAGCTTTTCGTCAGGGATCTCCTACGAGCAGTACTTC.

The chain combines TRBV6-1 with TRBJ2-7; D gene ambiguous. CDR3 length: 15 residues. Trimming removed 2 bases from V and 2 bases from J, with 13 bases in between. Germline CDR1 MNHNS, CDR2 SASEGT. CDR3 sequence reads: CASSENAGFAYEQYF. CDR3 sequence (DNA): TGTGCCAGCAGTGAAAACGCAGGTTTCGCCTACGAGCAGTACTTC.

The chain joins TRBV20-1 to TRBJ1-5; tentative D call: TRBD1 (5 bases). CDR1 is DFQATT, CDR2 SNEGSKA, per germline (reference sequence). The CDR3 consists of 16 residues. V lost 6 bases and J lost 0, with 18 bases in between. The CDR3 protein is CSARAAGHDSNQPQHF. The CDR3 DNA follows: TGCAGTGCCCGGGCGGCAGGACATGATAGCAATCAGCCCCAGCATTTT.

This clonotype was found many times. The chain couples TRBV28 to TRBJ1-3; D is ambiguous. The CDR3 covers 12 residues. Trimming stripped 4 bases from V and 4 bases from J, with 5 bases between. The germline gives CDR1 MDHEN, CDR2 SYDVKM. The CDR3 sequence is CASSSPGNTIYF. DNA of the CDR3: TGTGCCAGCAGTTCCCCGGGAAACACCATATATTTT.

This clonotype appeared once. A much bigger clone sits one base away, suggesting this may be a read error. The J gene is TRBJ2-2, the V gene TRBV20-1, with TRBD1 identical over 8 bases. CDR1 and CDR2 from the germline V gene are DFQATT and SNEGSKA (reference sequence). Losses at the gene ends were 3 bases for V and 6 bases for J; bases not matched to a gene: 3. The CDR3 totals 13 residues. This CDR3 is CSARTGAAGELFF. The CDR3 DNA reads TGCAGTGCTAGGACAGGGGCGGCCGGGGAGCTGTTTTTT.

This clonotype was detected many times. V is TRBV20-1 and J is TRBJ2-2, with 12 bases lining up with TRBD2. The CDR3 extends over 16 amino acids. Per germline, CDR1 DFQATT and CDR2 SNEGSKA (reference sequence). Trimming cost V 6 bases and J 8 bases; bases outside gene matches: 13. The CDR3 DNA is TGCAGTGCAACCGGGACTAGCGGGTCACCCGAGGGGGAGCTGTTTTTT. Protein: CSATGTSGSPEGELFF.

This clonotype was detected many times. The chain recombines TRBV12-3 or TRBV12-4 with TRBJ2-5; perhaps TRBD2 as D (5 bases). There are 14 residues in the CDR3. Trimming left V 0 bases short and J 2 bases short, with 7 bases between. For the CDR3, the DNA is TGTGCCAGCAGTTTAGCTGGCGGGCAAGAGACCCAGTACTTC. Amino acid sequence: CASSLAGGQETQYF.

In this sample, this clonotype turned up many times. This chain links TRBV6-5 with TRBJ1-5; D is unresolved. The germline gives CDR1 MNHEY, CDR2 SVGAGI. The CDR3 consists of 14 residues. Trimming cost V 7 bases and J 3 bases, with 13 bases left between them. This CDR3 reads CASTPPGINQPQHF. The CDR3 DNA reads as TGTGCCAGCACCCCTCCTGGAATCAATCAGCCCCAGCATTTT.

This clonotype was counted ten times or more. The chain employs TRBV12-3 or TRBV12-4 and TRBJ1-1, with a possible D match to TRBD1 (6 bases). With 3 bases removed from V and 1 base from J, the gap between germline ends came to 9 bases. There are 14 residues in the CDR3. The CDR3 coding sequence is TGTGCCAGCAGTTTTCAGGGGAAGAACACTGAAGCTTTCTTT. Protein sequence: CASSFQGKNTEAFF.

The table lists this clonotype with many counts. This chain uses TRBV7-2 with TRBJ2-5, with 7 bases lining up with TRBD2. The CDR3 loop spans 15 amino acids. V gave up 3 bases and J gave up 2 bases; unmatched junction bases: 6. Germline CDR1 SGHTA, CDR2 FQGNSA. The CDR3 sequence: CASSFWGGIQETQYF. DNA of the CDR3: TGTGCCAGCAGCTTCTGGGGGGGTATACAAGAGACCCAGTACTTC.

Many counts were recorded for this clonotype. The CDR3 sequence: CASSKGTTRVGETQYF. DNA for the CDR3: TGTGCCAGCAGCAAAGGGACGACTAGGGTCGGGGAGACCCAGTACTTC. The V gene is TRBV21-1, the J gene TRBJ2-5; the DNA was not used to check the table's D call, TRBD2. TRBV21-1 is flagged as a pseudogene. The CDR3 length is 16 residues.

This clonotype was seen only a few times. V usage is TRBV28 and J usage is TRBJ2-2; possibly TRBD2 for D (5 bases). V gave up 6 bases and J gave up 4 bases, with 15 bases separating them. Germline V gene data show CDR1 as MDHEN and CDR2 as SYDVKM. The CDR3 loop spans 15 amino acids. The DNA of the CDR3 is TGTGCCAGCAGAAGTAGGGAGAGTGGCACCGGGGAGCTGTTTTTT. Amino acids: CASRSRESGTGELFF.

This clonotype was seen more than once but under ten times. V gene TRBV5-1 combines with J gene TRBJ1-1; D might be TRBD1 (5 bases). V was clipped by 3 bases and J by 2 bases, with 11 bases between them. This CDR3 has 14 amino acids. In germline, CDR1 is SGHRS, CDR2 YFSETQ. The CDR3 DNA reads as TGCGCCAGCAGCTGGGGGGGTCTCAACACTGAAGCTTTCTTT. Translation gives CASSWGGLNTEAFF.

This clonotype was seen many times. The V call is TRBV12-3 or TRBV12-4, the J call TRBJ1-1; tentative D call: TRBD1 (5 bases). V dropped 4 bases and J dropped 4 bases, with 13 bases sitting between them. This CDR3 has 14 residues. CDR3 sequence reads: CASSSRGRSTEAFF. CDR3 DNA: TGTGCCAGCAGTTCGAGGGGCAGGAGCACTGAAGCTTTCTTT.

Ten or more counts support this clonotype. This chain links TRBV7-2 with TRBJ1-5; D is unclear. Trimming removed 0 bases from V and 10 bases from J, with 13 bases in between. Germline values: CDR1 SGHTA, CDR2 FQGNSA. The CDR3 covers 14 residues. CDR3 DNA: TGTGCCAGCAGCTTAGCGTGGGTTGGGTTCCCCCAGCATTTT. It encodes CASSLAWVGFPQHF.

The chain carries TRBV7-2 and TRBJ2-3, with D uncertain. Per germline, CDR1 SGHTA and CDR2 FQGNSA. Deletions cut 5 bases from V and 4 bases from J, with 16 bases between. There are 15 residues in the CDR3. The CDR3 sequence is CASSLQAQIADTQYF. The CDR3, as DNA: TGTGCCAGCAGCCTGCAAGCCCAGATCGCAGATACGCAGTATTTT.

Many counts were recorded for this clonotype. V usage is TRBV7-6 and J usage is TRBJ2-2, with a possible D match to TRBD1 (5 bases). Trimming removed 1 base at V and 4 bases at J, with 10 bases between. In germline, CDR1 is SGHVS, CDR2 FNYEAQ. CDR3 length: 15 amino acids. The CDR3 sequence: CASSLVGVGTGELFF. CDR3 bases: TGTGCCAGCAGCTTAGTAGGGGTCGGCACCGGGGAGCTGTTTTTT.

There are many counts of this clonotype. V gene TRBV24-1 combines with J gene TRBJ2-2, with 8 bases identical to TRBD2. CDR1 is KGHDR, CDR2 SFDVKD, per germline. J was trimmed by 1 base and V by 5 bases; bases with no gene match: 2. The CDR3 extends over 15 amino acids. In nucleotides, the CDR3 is TGTGCCACCAGTGTCGCGGGAGGGAACACCGGGGAGCTGTTTTTT. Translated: CATSVAGGNTGELFF.

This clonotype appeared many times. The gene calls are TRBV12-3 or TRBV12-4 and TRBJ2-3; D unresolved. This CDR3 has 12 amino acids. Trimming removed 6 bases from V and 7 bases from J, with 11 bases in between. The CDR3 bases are TGTGCCAGCAGCGACCCTTCGCATACGCAGTATTTT. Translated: CASSDPSHTQYF.

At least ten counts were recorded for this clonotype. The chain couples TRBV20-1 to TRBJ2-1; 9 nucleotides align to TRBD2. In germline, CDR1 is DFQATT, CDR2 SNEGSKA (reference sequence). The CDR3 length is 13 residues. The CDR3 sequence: CSVQRGAYNEQFF. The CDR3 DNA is TGCAGCGTACAGCGGGGGGCCTACAATGAGCAGTTCTTC.